This T cell receptor (beta chain) was identified in a study of T cell responses to AZD1222 COVID-19 vaccine. Overall study findings and caveats: Clonal diversity was possibly underestimated, and white British individuals and females predominated among donors. Only a handful of AZD1222 recipients tested seropositive at baseline. Among vaccine-associated CD4 TCRs, coverage spanned spike, with dominance at 160-218 and 743-854. Unmutated variant regions reportedly attract nearly half of all spike-specific TCRs.

TCRdb's table, derived via immunoSEQ multiplex PCR, lists solely in-frame clones and lacks some. The data show roughly 180,000 clones, roughly nine tenths seen once. V was pared by 3 bases and J by 2 bases, with 16 bases between. Germline loops: CDR1 SGHAT, CDR2 FQNNGV. CDR3 size: 16 residues. On this clone: Its antigen is currently unknown.

This sequence joins TRBV11-2 and TRBJ1-1; possibly TRBD1 for D (6 bases). This TCR came from an adult in good health. The specimen was peripheral blood, collected on day 0 of AZD1222 vaccination. The CDR3 protein is CASSLWDTTFNTEAFF. CDR3 DNA: TGTGCCAGCAGCTTGTGGGACACAACTTTTAACACTGAAGCTTTCTTT.